What follows are 31 T cell receptor beta chains derived from one specimen sequenced in a study of cytomegalovirus exposure and HLA in healthy donors. PCR was performed using 60 Vbeta and 13 Jbeta primers. Data came from immunoSEQ multiplex PCR; TCRdb stores just in-frame clones and leaves some out. Among under 300,000 clones listed, about nine tenths were seen once. Specimen: PBMCs. These receptor sequences come from a man aged 40-50 years in good health and CMV-seropositive.

The chain carries TRBV28 and TRBJ1-1; TRBD1 aligns across 7 bases. J lost 0 bases, V lost 8 bases, and 12 bases had no gene match. The CDR3 extends over 16 amino acids. The germline V gene encodes CDR1 MDHEN and CDR2 SYDVKM. This CDR3 is CASEPGGGSLNTEAFF. The CDR3, as DNA: TGTGCCAGCGAACCAGGGGGAGGAAGTCTGAACACTGAAGCTTTCTTT.

The chain has TRBV15 and TRBJ1-2; D not certain. Germline assignment: CDR1 LNHNV and CDR2 YYDKDF (reference sequence). The V and J ends lost 6 bases and 4 bases respectively, with 18 bases between them. This CDR3 comprises 15 residues. This CDR3 reads CATSRRTQDIYGYTF. The CDR3 region has the DNA TGTGCCACCAGTAGGAGGACCCAAGATATCTATGGCTACACCTTC.

The CDR3 nucleotides are TGCGCCAGCAGCCAAGATGTTAGCGGGAGAAAGACCCAGTACTTC. Its translation: CASSQDVSGRKTQYF. The chain is built from TRBV4-1 and TRBJ2-5; 9 bases match TRBD2. Germline lookup yields CDR1 MGHRA and CDR2 YSYEKL. J gave up 6 bases and V 0 bases, and 5 bases lay outside the gene matches. The CDR3 sequence is 15 residues long.

As for this clone: One end of the junction is discordant with germline, which a read error may explain. The chain recombines TRBV7-7 with TRBJ2-1, with 8 bases lining up with TRBD1. This CDR3 is built from 13 residues. Germline V CDR1 and CDR2: SSHAT, FNYEAQ (reference sequence). CDR3 sequence: CASSTRQGLEQFF. CDR3 in DNA: TGTGCTAGCAGCACTCGACAGGGGCTTGAGCAGTTCTTC. The entire variable domain, with the rest obtained from reference TRBV7-7 and TRBJ2-1, is as follows: GAGVSQSPRYKVTKRGQDVTLRCDPISSHATLYWYQQALGQGPEFLTYFNYEAQPDKSGLPSDRFSAERPEGSISTLTIQRTEQRDSAMYRCASSTRQGLEQFFGPGTRLTVL.

The table lists this clone with a count of one. This rearrangement joins TRBV30 to TRBJ2-7; 11 positions agree with TRBD2. V trimming: 3 bases; J trimming: 5 bases; junction bases outside the gene matches: 21. CDR1 GTSNPN and CDR2 SVGIG come from the germline V gene (reference sequence). The length of the CDR3 is 19 residues. The CDR3 sequence is CAWSVSALAGGLRRHEQYF. The DNA of the CDR3 is TGTGCCTGGAGCGTATCGGCTCTAGCGGGAGGACTAAGGCGGCACGAGCAGTACTTC.

The V call is TRBV6-5, the J call TRBJ2-6, with D perhaps TRBD2 (5 bases). The V end lost 6 bases, the J end lost 0 bases, and 9 bases lay between the germline ends. The CDR3 contains 15 residues. Germline CDR1 reads MNHEY; CDR2 reads SVGAGI. This CDR3 reads CASRAGGSGANVLTF. The CDR3 DNA reads TGTGCCAGCAGGGCAGGAGGCTCTGGGGCCAACGTCCTGACTTTC.

This clone has only one observation. The J gene is TRBJ2-3, the V gene TRBV7-8, with unresolved D. The germline CDR1 and CDR2 sequences are SGHVS and FQNEAQ. V lost 2 bases and J lost 0, with 9 bases in between. This CDR3 contains 15 residues. The CDR3 region has the DNA TGTGCCAGCAGCTTATCTCAGGCTAGCACAGATACGCAGTATTTT. This sequence encodes CASSLSQASTDTQYF.

The V call is TRBV28, the J call TRBJ1-4, with D possibly matching TRBD1 (6 bases). Germline values: CDR1 MDHEN, CDR2 SYDVKM. V was shortened by 5 bases and J by 4 bases, with 17 bases between the two germline ends. This CDR3 is built from 16 residues. The CDR3 is CASSPVTGPVNEKLFF. CDR3 DNA: TGTGCCAGCAGTCCAGTTACAGGGCCAGTTAATGAAAAACTGTTTTTT. Combining the CDR3 with reference TRBV28 and TRBJ1-4 gives the whole variable domain DVKVTQSSRYLVKRTGEKVFLECVQDMDHENMFWYRQDPGLGLRLIYFSYDVKMKEKGDIPEGYSVSREKKERFSLILESASTNQTSMYLCASSPVTGPVNEKLFFGSGTQLSVL.

V usage is TRBV28 and J usage is TRBJ1-2, with 10 bases aligning to TRBD1. The CDR3 length is 13 residues. Per the germline V gene, CDR1 is MDHEN and CDR2 is SYDVKM. Trimming removed 8 bases from V and 10 bases from J; junction bases left unmatched: 10. This CDR3 is CASVTGTGVYYTF. The DNA of the CDR3 is TGTGCCAGCGTAACCGGGACAGGGGTTTACTACACCTTC.

The chain links TRBV2 to TRBJ2-1, with TRBD2 matching 15 bases. The junction had 11 bases not matched to a gene; V was cut back by 4 bases and J by 4 bases. Germline CDR1 and CDR2: SNHLY and FYNNEI. CDR3 length: 19 amino acids. DNA of the CDR3: TGTGCCAGCAGTGGGGGCCTTGGGACTAGCGGGAGGCGGTACAATGAGCAGTTCTTC. Translating gives CASSGGLGTSGRRYNEQFF.

CDR3 residues: CASSLGPAGYEQYF. CDR3 DNA: TGTGCCAGCAGTTTGGGACCAGCGGGTTACGAGCAGTACTTC. V usage is TRBV27 and J usage is TRBJ2-7, with D perhaps matching TRBD2 (6 bases). The CDR3 has 14 amino acids. The V end was cut by 3 bases, the J end by 4 bases, with 13 bases between. CDR1 and CDR2 from the germline V gene are MNHEY and SMNVEV (reference sequence).

The table lists this clone with a few counts. The gene calls are TRBV7-9 and TRBJ2-7, with 10 nucleotides matching TRBD2. Germline loops: CDR1 SEHNR, CDR2 FQNEAQ (reference sequence). The CDR3 runs to 16 residues. V dropped 0 bases and J dropped 6; count of bases not matched to a gene: 8. The CDR3 DNA reads as TGTGCCAGCAGCTTAGCGCGGCTAGCGGGAGACCCCGAGCAGTACTTC. Translating it yields CASSLARLAGDPEQYF.

This chain connects TRBV21-1 to TRBJ1-5; the table's TRBD1 call for D was not verified on the DNA. TRBV21-1 is termed a pseudogene. This CDR3 is built from 18 residues. This chain's CDR3 is CASKNVTGKVGSNQPQHF. The CDR3, as DNA: TGTGCCAGCAAAAATGTAACAGGGAAAGTTGGTAGCAATCAGCCCCAGCATTTT.

The J gene is TRBJ2-1, the V gene TRBV4-1; the D gene is possibly TRBD2 (7 bases). Germline loops: CDR1 MGHRA, CDR2 YSYEKL. V was trimmed by 10 bases and J by 10 bases, leaving 23 bases between them. The CDR3 extends over 14 amino acids. The CDR3 region has the DNA TGCGCCACGAGGTGGCGGACCACGGGGGGCGAGCAGTTCTTC. As protein: CATRWRTTGGEQFF.

The chain links TRBV28 to TRBJ2-7, with D perhaps TRBD1 (5 bases). Germline V gene data show CDR1 as MDHEN and CDR2 as SYDVKM. V was pared by 1 base and J by 3 bases, with 10 bases between. The CDR3 runs to 14 residues. The CDR3 DNA reads as TGTGCCAGCAGTTTATCAGGGCAGGACTACGAGCAGTACTTC. Its translation is CASSLSGQDYEQYF.

The V gene is TRBV28, the J gene TRBJ2-1, with TRBD2 identical over 13 bases. The CDR3 is 14 amino acids. V was clipped by 7 bases and J by 9 bases; unmatched bases: 6. From germline, CDR1 is MDHEN and CDR2 SYDVKM. For the CDR3, the DNA is TGTGCCAGCATCACTAGCGGGAGGGTTGGTGAGCAGTTCTTC. It is translated as CASITSGRVGEQFF.

For the CDR3, the DNA is TGCAGCGTTTTAGCCGGGAGAGGGACAGGGGGCCTGGAAGAGACCCAGTACTTC. This gives the protein CSVLAGRGTGGLEETQYF. The chain links TRBV29-1 to TRBJ2-5; 12 nucleotides align to TRBD1. Germline values: CDR1 SQVTM, CDR2 ANQGSEA. The ends lost 5 bases at V and 3 bases at J; junction bases unmatched: 16. The CDR3 totals 18 residues. Complete variable domain (other parts from reference TRBV29-1 and TRBJ2-5): SAVISQKPSRDICQRGTSLTIQCQVDSQVTMMFWYRQQPGQSLTLIATANQGSEATYESGFVIDKFPISRPNLTFSTLTVSNMSPEDSSIYLCSVLAGRGTGGLEETQYFGPGTRLLVL.

This chain connects TRBV28 to TRBJ1-2; D not resolved. The germline V gene encodes CDR1 MDHEN and CDR2 SYDVKM. The V gene lost 10 bases and the J gene lost 3 bases, with 12 bases spanning the gap. This CDR3 has 12 amino acids. The chain's CDR3 is CAITGRDYGYTF. The CDR3 DNA reads TGTGCCATCACCGGGAGGGACTATGGCTACACCTTC.

This chain links TRBV5-6 with TRBJ1-5; no clear D. CDR3 length: 17 residues. CDR1 and CDR2 from the germline V gene are SGHDT and YYEEEE. Trimming took off 1 base at V and 0 bases at J, with 14 bases between the two ends. DNA for the CDR3: TGTGCCAGCAGCTTGAAAGTCGGGGATTTTAGCAATCAGCCCCAGCATTTT. It codes for CASSLKVGDFSNQPQHF.

The CDR3 loop reads CASKWLVETGELFF. CDR3 sequence (DNA): TGTGCCAGTAAATGGCTAGTAGAGACCGGGGAGCTGTTTTTT. The genes are TRBV19 and TRBJ2-2; D not certain. CDR1 is LNHDA, CDR2 SQIVND, per germline (reference sequence). There are 14 residues in the CDR3. With 7 bases removed from V and 5 bases from J, the gap between germline ends came to 14 bases. The full variable domain, its missing parts supplied by reference TRBV19 and TRBJ2-2, is DGGITQSPKYLFRKEGQNVTLSCEQNLNHDAMYWYRQDPGQGLRLIYYSQIVNDFQKGDIAEGYSVSREKKESFPLTVTSAQKNPTAFYLCASKWLVETGELFFGEGSRLTVL.

The sample holds a few counts of this clone. The chain combines TRBV2 with TRBJ2-2; 12 bases match TRBD2. The ends lost 2 bases at V and 6 bases at J; junction bases unmatched: 1. The CDR3 runs to 15 residues. Per the germline V gene, CDR1 is SNHLY and CDR2 is FYNNEI. CDR3: CASSERTSGAGELFF. CDR3 coding DNA: TGTGCCAGCAGTGAAAGGACTAGCGGGGCCGGGGAGCTGTTTTTT.

The chain links TRBV7-9 to TRBJ1-4, with D possibly being TRBD1 (6 bases). This CDR3 is 13 amino acids long. From germline, CDR1 is SEHNR and CDR2 FQNEAQ (reference sequence). V gave up 2 bases and J gave up 8 bases, with 9 bases separating them. The DNA for the CDR3 is TGTGCCAGCAGCTTAAGGGGGGGCGAAAAACTGTTTTTT. Protein product: CASSLRGGEKLFF.

The chain carries TRBV28 and TRBJ2-1, with no clear D. The CDR3 is made up of 15 amino acids. Germline CDR1 is MDHEN and CDR2 is SYDVKM. V lost 5 bases and J lost 0, with 11 bases in between. The CDR3, as DNA: TGTGCCAGCAGTCGACAACCTTCCTCCTACAATGAGCAGTTCTTC. Its translation: CASSRQPSSYNEQFF.

The chain employs TRBV6-5 and TRBJ2-5; tentatively, D is TRBD1 (5 bases). The CDR3 has 14 residues. The V and J ends lost 6 bases and 5 bases respectively, with 16 bases between them. Looked up from germline, CDR1 is MNHEY and CDR2 is SVGAGI. Here the CDR3 reads CASSTNRLGETQYF. The CDR3 bases are TGTGCCAGCAGCACAAACAGGTTGGGGGAGACCCAGTACTTC.

The chain employs TRBV19 and TRBJ1-4; D uncertain. Germline values: CDR1 LNHDA, CDR2 SQIVND (reference sequence). The CDR3 spans 13 residues. Between the trimmed V and J ends, which lost 7 bases and 4 bases, there was a span of 10 bases. The CDR3 nucleotides read TGTGCCAGTACTCGACAACTTAATGAAAAACTGTTTTTT. Translating gives CASTRQLNEKLFF.

V usage is TRBV7-9 and J usage is TRBJ1-5; 9 nucleotides match TRBD1. Germline V gene lookup returns CDR1 SEHNR and CDR2 FQNEAQ (reference sequence). With 1 base clipped from V and 2 bases from J, the junction kept 3 bases outside the gene matches. The CDR3 is 16 amino acids. The CDR3 DNA follows: TGTGCCAGCAGCTTAGGGACAGGGGCCCGCAATCAGCCCCAGCATTTT. It specifies CASSLGTGARNQPQHF. Complete variable domain (other parts from reference TRBV7-9 and TRBJ1-5): DTGVSQNPRHKITKRGQNVTFRCDPISEHNRLYWYRQTLGQGPEFLTYFQNEAQLEKSRLLSDRFSAERPKGSFSTLEIQRTEQGDSAMYLCASSLGTGARNQPQHFGDGTRLSIL.

The chain joins TRBV27 to TRBJ2-3; TRBD1 matches 9 bases. This CDR3 has 17 amino acids. Trimming removed 6 bases from V and 2 bases from J; junction bases left unmatched: 12. CDR1 and CDR2 (germline): MNHEY, SMNVEV (reference sequence). CDR3 amino acids: CASRGPGTGNHTDTQYF. For the CDR3, the DNA is TGTGCCAGCAGAGGGCCCGGGACAGGGAATCACACAGATACGCAGTATTTT.

This rearrangement joins TRBV10-1 to TRBJ2-7, with D possibly being TRBD1 (7 bases). The V end was cut by 3 bases, the J end by 5 bases, with 11 bases between. From germline, CDR1 is WNHNN and CDR2 SYGVQD (reference sequence). The CDR3 sequence is 13 residues long. The CDR3 sequence is CASSDRGVDEQYF. The CDR3 DNA reads as TGCGCCAGCAGTGACAGGGGGGTGGACGAGCAGTACTTC.

V is TRBV7-8 and J is TRBJ1-2; the D gene is possibly TRBD1 (5 bases). Trimming shortened V by 6 bases and J by 2 bases, and 19 bases separated the two germline ends. Germline-derived CDR1 and CDR2 are SGHVS and FQNEAQ. The CDR3 runs to 16 residues. CDR3 amino acids: CASRAAGGKSNYGYTF. The CDR3 DNA reads as TGTGCCAGCAGGGCCGCCGGGGGTAAATCCAACTATGGCTACACCTTC.

The chain employs TRBV6-5 and TRBJ2-7; 11 nucleotides match TRBD2. V dropped 9 bases and J dropped 3; count of bases not matched to a gene: 4. The CDR3 spans 13 residues. Germline V gene data show CDR1 as MNHEY and CDR2 as SVGAGI. CDR3 bases: TGTGCCAGTCGACTAGCGGGAAACTACGAGCAGTACTTC. Protein product: CASRLAGNYEQYF.

The rearrangement links TRBV11-2 to TRBJ2-5, with D tentatively TRBD2 (5 bases). There are 16 residues in the CDR3. Trimming shortened V by 1 base and J by 2 bases, and 14 bases separated the two germline ends. CDR1 is SGHAT and CDR2 is FQNNGV in the germline V gene. CDR3 sequence: CASSLVLQRRQETQYF. The CDR3 DNA follows: TGTGCCAGCAGCTTAGTGTTACAGCGGAGACAAGAGACCCAGTACTTC.